These 10 T cell receptor beta chains were sequenced from one sample in a study of blood T cell repertoires in COVID-19. TCRdb's table, derived via immunoSEQ multiplex PCR, lists solely in-frame clones and lacks some. The profile shows 250,000 to 350,000 clones, about nine tenths of them singletons. Material for sequencing was PBMCs or T cells enriched from blood (not recorded which). The origin of the receptors is a woman under 30 who had recovered from COVID-19.

The rearrangement uses TRBV28 and TRBJ1-2, with 8 bases identical to TRBD1. Germline-derived CDR1 and CDR2 are MDHEN and SYDVKM. V lost 1 base and J lost 4; bases outside the gene matches: 11. CDR3 length: 17 amino acids. CDR3 nucleotide sequence: TGTGCCAGCAGTTTATCGGCATCAGGGGGCGCGCGCTATGGCTACACCTTC. Translation: CASSLSASGGARYGYTF.

The chain recombines TRBV27 with TRBJ2-3, with TRBD2 matching over 10 bases. Germline V gene sequence: CDR1 MNHEY, CDR2 SMNVEV (reference sequence). The V and J ends lost 3 bases and 2 bases, in that order; junction bases with no gene match: 11. The CDR3 length is 18 residues. CDR3 bases: TGTGCCAGCAGTTTTCAAGGTACTAGCGGGACCAACACAGATACGCAGTATTTT. Residues: CASSFQGTSGTNTDTQYF.

This chain links TRBV5-4 with TRBJ2-7, with D hard to call. This CDR3 has 13 residues. Germline V gene data show CDR1 as SGHNT and CDR2 as YYREEE (reference sequence). V was pared by 2 bases and J by 3 bases, with 9 bases between. The CDR3, as DNA: TGTGCCAGCAGCTTAGGTCAGGACTACGAGCAGTACTTC. Amino acid sequence: CASSLGQDYEQYF.

This clone was seen once. The gene calls are TRBV3-1 (or the pseudogene TRBV3-2) and TRBJ1-1; TRBD1 aligns across 9 bases. Looked up from germline, CDR1 is LGHDT and CDR2 is YNNKEL (reference sequence). The CDR3 is 16 amino acids. J gave up 4 bases and V 0 bases, and 6 bases lay outside the gene matches. The CDR3 DNA sequence: TGTGCCAGCAGCCAAGATCCGGGACAGGGTTTCACTGAAGCTTTCTTT. Translation gives CASSQDPGQGFTEAFF.

The chain joins TRBV18 to TRBJ1-1; D not resolved. The CDR3 is 13 residues long. CDR1 and CDR2 from the germline V gene are KGHSH and LQKENI. V was clipped by 4 bases and J by 2 bases, with 8 bases between them. For the CDR3, the DNA is TGTGCCAGCTCACAACCAGCTAACACTGAAGCTTTCTTT. It translates to CASSQPANTEAFF. The full variable domain, in which reference TRBV18 and TRBJ1-1 provide the parts outside the CDR3, is NAGVMQNPRHLVRRRGQEARLRCSPMKGHSHVYWYRQLPEEGLKFMVYLQKENIIDESGMPKERFSAEFPKEGPSILRIQQVVRGDSAAYFCASSQPANTEAFFGQGTRLTVV.

The chain carries TRBV30 and TRBJ1-1, with a possible D match to TRBD1 (5 bases). The germline V gene has CDR1 GTSNPN and CDR2 SVGIG (reference sequence). V dropped 4 bases and J dropped 8 bases, with 17 bases sitting between them. This CDR3 is 13 amino acids long. The CDR3 nucleotides are TGTGCCTGGACTTTGGACATTTACAACGAAGCTTTCTTT. It translates to CAWTLDIYNEAFF.

The chain joins TRBV13 to TRBJ1-1; tentative D call: TRBD1 (6 bases). The CDR3 extends over 13 amino acids. Trimming shortened V by 7 bases and J by 3 bases, and 12 bases separated the two germline ends. Germline values: CDR1 PRHDT, CDR2 FYEKMQ (reference sequence). Here the CDR3 DNA reads TGTGCCAGCACCAACACAGGGCACACTGAAGCTTTCTTT. Amino acid sequence: CASTNTGHTEAFF.

The chain combines TRBV2 with TRBJ2-4; TRBD2 agrees at 7 bases. Trimming cost V 7 bases and J 8 bases; bases outside gene matches: 11. CDR3 size: 14 residues. The germline V gene has CDR1 SNHLY and CDR2 FYNNEI. The CDR3, as DNA: TGTGCCAGCAACACTGGCGGGAGCTGGGACATTCAGTACTTC. Translated, it gives CASNTGGSWDIQYF.

This sequence joins TRBV18 and TRBJ1-1; D call uncertain. Germline V CDR1 and CDR2: KGHSH, LQKENI. V lost 3 bases and J 5 bases, leaving 13 bases between the germline ends. This CDR3 comprises 14 residues. The CDR3 DNA reads TGTGCCAGCTCACCTGCCACCCACGGGACTGAAGCTTTCTTT. This gives the protein CASSPATHGTEAFF.

The CDR3 sequence: CASSLSGQVGNQPQHF. The CDR3 nucleotides read TGTGCCAGCAGCTTGAGTGGACAGGTGGGCAATCAGCCCCAGCATTTT. This chain joins TRBV5-8 and TRBJ1-5; 7 bases match TRBD1. Trimming at V came to 1 base and at J to 2 bases, leaving 6 bases not matched to a gene. Germline loops: CDR1 SGHTS, CDR2 YDEGEE. The CDR3 is 16 amino acids.